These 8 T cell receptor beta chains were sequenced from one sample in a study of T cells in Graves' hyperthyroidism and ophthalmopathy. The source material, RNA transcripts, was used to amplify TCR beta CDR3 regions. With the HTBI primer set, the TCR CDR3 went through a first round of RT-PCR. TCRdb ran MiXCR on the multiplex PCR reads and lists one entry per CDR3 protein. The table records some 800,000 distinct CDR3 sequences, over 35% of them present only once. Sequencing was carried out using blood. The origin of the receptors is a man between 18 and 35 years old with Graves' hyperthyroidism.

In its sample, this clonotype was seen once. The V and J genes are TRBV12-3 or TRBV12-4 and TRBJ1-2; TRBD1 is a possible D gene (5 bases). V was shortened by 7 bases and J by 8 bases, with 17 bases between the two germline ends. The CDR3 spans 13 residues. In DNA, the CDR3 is TGTGCCAGCAAGGGGCCCAGGGCGAGCGGCTACACCTTC. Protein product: CASKGPRASGYTF.

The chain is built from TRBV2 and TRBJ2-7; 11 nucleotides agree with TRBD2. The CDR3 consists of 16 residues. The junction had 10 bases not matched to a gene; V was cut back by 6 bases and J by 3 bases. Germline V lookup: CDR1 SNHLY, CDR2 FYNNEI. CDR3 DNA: TGTGCCAGCAGGTCCGGGACTAGCGGCTCACACTACGAGCAGTACTTC. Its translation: CASRSGTSGSHYEQYF.

The CDR3 bases are TGCGTCGGCGGGTGGGGACACCTTGAAGCTTTCTTT. Its translation: CVGGWGHLEAFF. This chain connects TRBV5-1 to TRBJ1-1, with D possibly being TRBD1 (6 bases). This CDR3 is 12 amino acids long. CDR1 and CDR2 from the germline V gene are SGHRS and YFSETQ.

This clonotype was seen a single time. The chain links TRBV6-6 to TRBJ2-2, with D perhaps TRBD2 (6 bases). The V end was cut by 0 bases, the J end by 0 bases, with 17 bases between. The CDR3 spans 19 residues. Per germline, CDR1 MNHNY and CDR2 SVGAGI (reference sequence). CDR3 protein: CASSYSSFGDWANTGELFF. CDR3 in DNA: TGTGCCAGCAGTTACTCGAGTTTTGGGGACTGGGCGAACACCGGGGAGCTGTTTTTT.

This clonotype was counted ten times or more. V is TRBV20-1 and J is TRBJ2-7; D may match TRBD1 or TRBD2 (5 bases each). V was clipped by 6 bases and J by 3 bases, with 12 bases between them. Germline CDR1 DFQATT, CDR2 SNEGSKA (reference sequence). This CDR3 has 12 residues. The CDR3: CSAQTGRYEQYF. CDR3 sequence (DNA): TGCAGTGCCCAGACGGGGCGCTACGAGCAGTACTTC.

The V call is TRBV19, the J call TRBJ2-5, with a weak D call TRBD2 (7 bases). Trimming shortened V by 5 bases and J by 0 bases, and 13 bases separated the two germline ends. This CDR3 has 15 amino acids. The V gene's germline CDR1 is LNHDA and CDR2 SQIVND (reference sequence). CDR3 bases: TGTGCCAGTAGTCCGGGGGGCCTGAACCAAGAGACCCAGTACTTC. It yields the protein CASSPGGLNQETQYF.

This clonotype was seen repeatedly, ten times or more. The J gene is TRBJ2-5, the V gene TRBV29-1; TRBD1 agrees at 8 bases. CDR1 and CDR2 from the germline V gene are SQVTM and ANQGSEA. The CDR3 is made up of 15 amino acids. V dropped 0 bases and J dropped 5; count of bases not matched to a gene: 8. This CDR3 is CSVEDDGQGFETQYF. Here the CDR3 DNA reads TGCAGCGTTGAAGACGATGGACAGGGATTCGAGACCCAGTACTTC.

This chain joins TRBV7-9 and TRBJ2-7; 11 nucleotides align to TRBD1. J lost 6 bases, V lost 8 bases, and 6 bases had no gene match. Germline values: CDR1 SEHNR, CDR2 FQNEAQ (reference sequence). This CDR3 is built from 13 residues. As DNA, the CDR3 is TGTGCCAGCCGAGGACAGGGGGCTTCCGAGCAGTACTTC. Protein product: CASRGQGASEQYF.